This T cell receptor beta chain is drawn from a study of cytomegalovirus exposure and HLA in healthy donors. PCR used 60 Vbeta primers and 13 Jbeta primers. Sequencing used immunoSEQ multiplex PCR; TCRdb keeps in-frame clones, though not all of them. The sample includes around 90,000 clones, roughly 58% of them seen just once. About this clone itself: Its antigen remains unidentified.

Overall study results and limits: Across donors, presence/absence analyses took sequencing depth to be roughly uniform.

The CDR3 consists of 16 residues. The V gene lost 1 base and the J gene lost 0 bases, with 10 bases spanning the gap. CDR1 LGHNA and CDR2 YSLEER come from the germline V gene. The sequence was obtained from a woman aged 30 to 39 in good health and CMV-seropositive. This chain connects TRBV4-3 to TRBJ2-1; D is possibly TRBD2 (6 bases). Input material: PBMCs. CDR3 residues: CASSQAGTFSYNEQFF. The CDR3 DNA reads TGCGCCAGCAGCCAAGCGGGGACTTTCTCCTACAATGAGCAGTTCTTC.